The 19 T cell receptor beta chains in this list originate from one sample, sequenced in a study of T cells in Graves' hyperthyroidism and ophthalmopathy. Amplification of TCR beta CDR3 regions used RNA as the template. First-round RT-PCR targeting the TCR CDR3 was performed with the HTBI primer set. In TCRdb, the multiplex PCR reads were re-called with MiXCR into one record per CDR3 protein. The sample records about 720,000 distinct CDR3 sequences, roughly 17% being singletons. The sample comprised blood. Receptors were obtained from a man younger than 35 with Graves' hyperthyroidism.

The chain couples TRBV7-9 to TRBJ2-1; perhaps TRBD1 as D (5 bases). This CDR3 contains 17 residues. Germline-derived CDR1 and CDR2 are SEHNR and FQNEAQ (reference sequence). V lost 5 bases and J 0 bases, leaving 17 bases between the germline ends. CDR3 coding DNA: TGTGCCAGCAGCCCAAAAAGGCGACAGCGCTCCTACAATGAGCAGTTCTTC. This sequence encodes CASSPKRRQRSYNEQFF.

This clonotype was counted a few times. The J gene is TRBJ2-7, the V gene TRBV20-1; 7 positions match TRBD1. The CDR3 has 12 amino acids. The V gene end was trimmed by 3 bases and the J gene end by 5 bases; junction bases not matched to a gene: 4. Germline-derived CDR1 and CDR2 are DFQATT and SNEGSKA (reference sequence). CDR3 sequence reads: CSARTGRNEQYF. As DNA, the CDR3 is TGCAGTGCTAGGACAGGGCGGAACGAGCAGTACTTC.

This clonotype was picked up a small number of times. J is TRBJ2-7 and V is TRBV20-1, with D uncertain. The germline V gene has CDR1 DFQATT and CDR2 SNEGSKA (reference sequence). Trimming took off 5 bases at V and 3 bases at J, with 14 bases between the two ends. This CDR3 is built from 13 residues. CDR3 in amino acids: CSAGSPDFYEQYF. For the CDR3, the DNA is TGCAGTGCTGGGTCGCCTGACTTCTACGAGCAGTACTTC.

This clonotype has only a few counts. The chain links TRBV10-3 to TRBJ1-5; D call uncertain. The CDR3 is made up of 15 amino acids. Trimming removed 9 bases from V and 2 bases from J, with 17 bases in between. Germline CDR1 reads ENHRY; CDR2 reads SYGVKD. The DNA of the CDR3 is TGTGCCATAGTCCCAATAAACATCGGCAATCAGCCCCAGCATTTT. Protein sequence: CAIVPINIGNQPQHF.

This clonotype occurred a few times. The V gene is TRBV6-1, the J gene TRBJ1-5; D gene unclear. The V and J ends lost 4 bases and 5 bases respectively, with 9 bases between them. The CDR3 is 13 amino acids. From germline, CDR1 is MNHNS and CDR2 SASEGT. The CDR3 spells CASSAGVHQPQHF. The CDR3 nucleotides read TGTGCCAGCAGTGCGGGAGTCCATCAGCCCCAGCATTTT.

CDR3 nucleotides: TGTGCCAGCAGCCCCTCTGCAGGGCGTACTGAAGCTTTCTTT. It yields the protein CASSPSAGRTEAFF. The chain carries TRBV6-2 or TRBV6-3 and TRBJ1-1; D possibly corresponds to TRBD1 (5 bases). This CDR3 is 14 amino acids long. Looked up from germline, CDR1 is MNHEY and CDR2 is SVGEGT. V lost 6 bases to trimming and J lost 5 bases, with 16 bases between them.

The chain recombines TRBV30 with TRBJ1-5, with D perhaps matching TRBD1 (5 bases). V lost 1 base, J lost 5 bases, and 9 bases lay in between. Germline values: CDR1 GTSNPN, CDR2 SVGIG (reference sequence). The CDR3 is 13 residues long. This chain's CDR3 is CAWSGGGDQPQHF. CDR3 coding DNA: TGTGCCTGGAGTGGGGGAGGGGATCAGCCCCAGCATTTT.

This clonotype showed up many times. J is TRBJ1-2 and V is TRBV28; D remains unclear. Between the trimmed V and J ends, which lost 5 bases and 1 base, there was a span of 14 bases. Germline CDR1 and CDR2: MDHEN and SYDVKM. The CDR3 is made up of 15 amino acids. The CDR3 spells CASSQSPRGNYGYTF. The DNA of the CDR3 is TGTGCCAGCAGTCAATCGCCCCGGGGTAACTATGGCTACACCTTC.

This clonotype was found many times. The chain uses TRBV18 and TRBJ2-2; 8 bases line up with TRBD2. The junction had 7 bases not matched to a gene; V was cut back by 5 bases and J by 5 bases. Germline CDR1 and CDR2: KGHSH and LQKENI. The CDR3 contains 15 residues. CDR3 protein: CASSFSGSGTGELFF. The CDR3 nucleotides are TGTGCCAGCTCATTCAGCGGGAGCGGGACCGGGGAGCTGTTTTTT. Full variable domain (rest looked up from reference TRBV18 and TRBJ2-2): NAGVMQNPRHLVRRRGQEARLRCSPMKGHSHVYWYRQLPEEGLKFMVYLQKENIIDESGMPKERFSAEFPKEGPSILRIQQVVRGDSAAYFCASSFSGSGTGELFFGEGSRLTVL.

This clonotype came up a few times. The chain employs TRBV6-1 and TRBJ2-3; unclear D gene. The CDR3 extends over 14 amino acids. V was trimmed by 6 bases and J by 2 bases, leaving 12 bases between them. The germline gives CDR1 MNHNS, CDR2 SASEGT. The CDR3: CASRTRRYTDTQYF. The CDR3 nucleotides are TGTGCCAGCAGAACACGGCGGTACACAGATACGCAGTATTTT.

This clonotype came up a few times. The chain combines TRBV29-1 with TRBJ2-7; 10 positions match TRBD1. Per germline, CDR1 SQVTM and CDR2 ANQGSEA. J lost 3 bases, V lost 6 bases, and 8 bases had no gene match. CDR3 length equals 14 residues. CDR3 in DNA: TGCAGCGTCACAACTGGGGACAGGGGCTACGAGCAGTACTTC. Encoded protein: CSVTTGDRGYEQYF.

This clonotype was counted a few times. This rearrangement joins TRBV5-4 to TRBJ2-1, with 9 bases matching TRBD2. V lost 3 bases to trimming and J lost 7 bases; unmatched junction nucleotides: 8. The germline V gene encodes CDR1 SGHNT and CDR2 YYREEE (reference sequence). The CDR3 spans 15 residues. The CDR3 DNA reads TGTGCCAGCAGCTCACGACTAGCGGTAAATAATGAGCAGTTCTTC. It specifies CASSSRLAVNNEQFF.

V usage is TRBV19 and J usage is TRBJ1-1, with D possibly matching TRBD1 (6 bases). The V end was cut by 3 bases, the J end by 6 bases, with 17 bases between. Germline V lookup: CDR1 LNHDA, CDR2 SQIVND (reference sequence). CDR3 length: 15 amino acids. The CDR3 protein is CASSIHSTGNAEAFF. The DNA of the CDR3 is TGTGCCAGTAGTATCCATTCGACAGGAAACGCTGAAGCTTTCTTT.

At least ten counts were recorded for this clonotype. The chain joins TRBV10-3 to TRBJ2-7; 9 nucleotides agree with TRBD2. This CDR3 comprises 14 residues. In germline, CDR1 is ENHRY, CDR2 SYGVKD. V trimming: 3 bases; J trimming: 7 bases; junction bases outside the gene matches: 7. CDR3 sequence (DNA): TGTGCCATCAGTGACGGGACTAGCCTGTGGGAGCAGTACTTC. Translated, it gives CAISDGTSLWEQYF.

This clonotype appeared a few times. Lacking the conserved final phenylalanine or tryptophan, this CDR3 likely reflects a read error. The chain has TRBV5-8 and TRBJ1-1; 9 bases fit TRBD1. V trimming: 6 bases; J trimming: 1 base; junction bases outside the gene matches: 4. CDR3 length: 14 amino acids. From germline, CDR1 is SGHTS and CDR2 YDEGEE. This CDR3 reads CASTQGQGNTEAFL. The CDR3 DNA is TGTGCCAGCACCCAGGGACAGGGGAACACTGAAGCTTTCCTT.

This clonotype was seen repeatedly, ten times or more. This chain's CDR3 is CASSDFREDEQFF. The CDR3 DNA follows: TGTGCCAGCAGTGATTTCAGGGAGGATGAGCAGTTCTTC. This rearrangement joins TRBV6-1 to TRBJ2-1; D possibly corresponds to TRBD2 (6 bases). With 3 bases removed from V and 8 bases from J, the gap between germline ends came to 11 bases. This CDR3 has 13 amino acids. The germline CDR1 and CDR2 sequences are MNHNS and SASEGT.

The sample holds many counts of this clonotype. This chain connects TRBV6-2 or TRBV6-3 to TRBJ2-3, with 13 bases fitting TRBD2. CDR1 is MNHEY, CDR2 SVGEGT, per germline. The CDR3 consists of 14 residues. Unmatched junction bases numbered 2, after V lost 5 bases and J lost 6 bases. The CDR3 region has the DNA TGTGCCAGCAGTATACTAGCGGGAGGGGATACGCAGTATTTT. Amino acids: CASSILAGGDTQYF.

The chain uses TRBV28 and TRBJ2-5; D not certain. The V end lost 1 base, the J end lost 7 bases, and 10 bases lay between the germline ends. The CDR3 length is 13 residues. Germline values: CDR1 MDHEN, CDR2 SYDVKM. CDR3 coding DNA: TGTGCCAGCAGTTTATTATTCTGGGTGACCCAGTACTTC. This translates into CASSLLFWVTQYF.

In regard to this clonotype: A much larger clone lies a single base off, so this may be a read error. The CDR3 is CASSYSETGGEQYF. The CDR3 DNA reads as TGTGCCAGCAGTTACTCGGAGACAGGGGGCGAGCAGTACTTC. The chain has TRBV6-5 and TRBJ2-7, with 9 bases that match TRBD1. The CDR3 has 14 residues. Per germline, CDR1 MNHEY and CDR2 SVGAGI. The V gene end was trimmed by 0 bases and the J gene end by 6 bases; junction bases not matched to a gene: 3.